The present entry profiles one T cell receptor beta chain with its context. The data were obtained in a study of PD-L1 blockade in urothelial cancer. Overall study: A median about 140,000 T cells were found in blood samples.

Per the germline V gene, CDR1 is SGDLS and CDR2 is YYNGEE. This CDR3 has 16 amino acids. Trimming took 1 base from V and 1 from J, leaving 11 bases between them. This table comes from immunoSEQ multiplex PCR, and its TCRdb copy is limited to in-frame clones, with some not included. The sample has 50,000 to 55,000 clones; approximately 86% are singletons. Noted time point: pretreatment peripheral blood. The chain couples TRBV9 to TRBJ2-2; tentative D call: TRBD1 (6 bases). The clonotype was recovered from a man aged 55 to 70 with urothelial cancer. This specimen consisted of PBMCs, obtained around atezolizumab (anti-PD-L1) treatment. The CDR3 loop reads CASSVREGGNTGELFF. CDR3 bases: TGTGCCAGCAGCGTAAGAGAAGGGGGGAACACCGGGGAGCTGTTTTTT.